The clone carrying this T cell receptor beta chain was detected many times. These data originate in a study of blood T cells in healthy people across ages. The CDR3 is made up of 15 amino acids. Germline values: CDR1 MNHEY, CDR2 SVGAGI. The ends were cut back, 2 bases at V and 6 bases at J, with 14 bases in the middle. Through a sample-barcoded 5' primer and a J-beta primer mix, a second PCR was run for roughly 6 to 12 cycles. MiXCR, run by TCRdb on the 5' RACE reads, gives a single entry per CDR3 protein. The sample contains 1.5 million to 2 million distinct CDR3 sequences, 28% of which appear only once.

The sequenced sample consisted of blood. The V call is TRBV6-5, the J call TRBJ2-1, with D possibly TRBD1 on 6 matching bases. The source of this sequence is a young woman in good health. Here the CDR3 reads CASSYRQGYRNEQFF. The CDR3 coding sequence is TGTGCCAGCAGTTACCGGCAGGGGTATCGCAATGAGCAGTTCTTC.